This T cell receptor (beta chain) was retrieved from a study of T cells in tumors after PD-1 blockade (dated by TCRdb to between 2018 and 2020). For context, the study as a whole: Patients were excluded if they had prior checkpoint blockade, use of systemic immunosuppressants, or recent radiotherapy or other anti-cancer therapy within 4 weeks. The study performed paired single-cell RNA and TCR sequencing on site-matched tumors from BCC or SCC patients before and after anti-PD-1 therapy. Patients were treated with either pembrolizumab 200 mg every 3 weeks or cemiplimab 350 mg every 2 weeks. RECIST version 1.1 was the standard used to evaluate clinical response. While on anti-PD-1 treatment, some of the patients also continued taking daily vismodegib 150 mg. On average, peripheral blood samples yielded about 37,000 unique clonotypes and some 110,000 TCR templates (range roughly 24,679-290,000). To compare clonotypes in blood versus tumor, bulk TCR sequencing was run on fewer than 11 peripheral blood samples drawn from about five patients.

Notes on this clone: What antigen it recognizes has not been identified. No per-base quality is available; no much larger clone lies one base away.

Summary of the overall study and its limitations: Where the novel T cell clones came from was not determined, and possible sources could include lymphoid organs or rare unexpanded clones inside the tumor or in the tumor periphery. Approximately 40% of the TCR clonotypes from tumors also showed up in blood, and some novel exhausted tumor clones were present in pre-treatment blood, which suggests peripheral recruitment.

The immunoSEQ platform was used to carry out deep TCRbeta sequencing. In the source study's methods: Only productive rearrangements were exported from the immunoSEQ Analyzer for further analysis. T cell phenotypes were assigned to bulk TCRbeta clonotypes by matching the clonotypes to single-cell RNA+TCR-seq clones with the same TCRbeta sequence. Tumor enrichment of a clone was calculated by dividing the clone's tumor frequency by the clone's PBMC frequency, both taken from bulk TCR sequencing. GLIPH was used to sort TCRs into specificity groups, which are clusters of distinct TCRs that likely recognize common antigens through shared CDR3 motifs. TCRdb retrieved this table from immuneACCESS and kept in-frame rearrangements only. Not all clones are present; in checked studies, unresolved V genes account for under half, and no reason is known for the remainder. V and J calls and clone size are copied from that table; D and trimming were computed from the DNA. Across this sample there are roughly 50,000 clones, with 81% seen only once. 4% to 4.5% of the sample is held by the ten biggest clonotypes.

The time point label for this specimen denotes: before anti-PD-1 therapy. For bulk TCRbeta sequencing, genomic DNA was extracted from tumor biopsies or peripheral blood, and input amounts ranged from 616 ng to 6,004 ng. Every patient was a poor candidate for surgical resection and had histologically proven advanced or metastatic basal or squamous cell carcinoma. The basal cell carcinoma cohort comprised more than 10 patients, of whom roughly 8 had bulk tumor TCR sequencing. Sequencing used PBMCs, obtained before anti-PD-1 treatment. The receptor's source is a human donor with basal cell carcinoma.

The nucleotides read TGTGCCAGCAGCCTAAACAGGGGAGAGGGTGAAAAACTGTTTTTT. The resulting protein is CASSLNRGEGEKLFF. This receptor chain uses TRBV7-9 and TRBJ1-4; TRBD1 matches 7 bases in the middle. Germline trimming amounts to 5 bases on V and 7 bases on J, with 10 as the count of junction bases outside the gene matches. CDR1 SEHNR and CDR2 FQNEAQ were looked up in the germline V gene (reference sequence). The CDR3, from cysteine to phenylalanine, totals 15 residues. The read is trimmed to its CDR3 DNA, 45 bases read in frame from base 1.